Sequencing of this T cell receptor beta chain was carried out in a study of beta chain features in type 1 diabetes. Study-level background: The samples had roughly 100,000,000 sorted cells examined in all. Study-level points and caveats: Moderate yet significant TCRB CDR3 shortening was seen in Type 1 diabetes patients in all four CD4+ subsets.

The authors reverse transcribed all of the isolated RNA, so sequencing captured expressed TCRB transcripts. TCRdb keeps only in-frame clones here, not all; method: immunoSEQ multiplex PCR. The repertoire holds fewer than 400,000 clones, with around 9.3% as singletons. Sorting of CD4+ naive, central memory, regulatory and stem cell-like memory cells was performed via CD45RO/CCR7/CD25/CD127/CD95/CD27. Germline-derived CDR1 and CDR2 are SGHDT and YYEEEE. The CDR3 consists of 11 residues. V shed 2 bases and J shed 5 bases, with 4 bases lying between them. About this clone itself: Its specificity is unknown.

The source of this sequence is a man between 25 and 39 years old with type 1 diabetes. Sequencing was performed on central memory CD4+ T cells from blood. The rearrangement joins TRBV5-6 to TRBJ2-5; D unclear. Here the CDR3 reads CASSFSETQYF. In DNA form, the CDR3 reads TGTGCCAGCAGCTTTTCTGAGACCCAGTACTTC.